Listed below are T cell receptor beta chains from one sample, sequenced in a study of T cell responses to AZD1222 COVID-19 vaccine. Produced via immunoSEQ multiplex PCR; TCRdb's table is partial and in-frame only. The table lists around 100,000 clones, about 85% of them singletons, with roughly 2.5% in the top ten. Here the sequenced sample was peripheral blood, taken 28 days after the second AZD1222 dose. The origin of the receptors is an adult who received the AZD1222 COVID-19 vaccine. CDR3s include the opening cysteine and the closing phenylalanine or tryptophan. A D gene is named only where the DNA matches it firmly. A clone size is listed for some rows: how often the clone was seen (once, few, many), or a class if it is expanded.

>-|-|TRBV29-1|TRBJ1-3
CSVGGTTGNTIYF
TGCAGCGTTGGGGGCACAACTGGAAACACCATATATTTT
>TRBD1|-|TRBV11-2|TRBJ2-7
CASSTRQGSYEQYF
TGTGCCAGCAGCACCAGACAGGGTTCGTACGAGCAGTACTTC
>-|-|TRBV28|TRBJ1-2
CASSSAYYGYTF
TGTGCCAGCAGTTCAGCCTACTATGGCTACACCTTC
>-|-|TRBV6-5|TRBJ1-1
CASSLKMNTEAFF
TGTGCCAGCAGCCTTAAAATGAACACTGAAGCTTTCTTT
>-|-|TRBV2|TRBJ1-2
CASSEQSFRTFYPNYGYTF
TGTGCCAGCAGTGAACAGTCCTTCAGGACATTTTATCCTAACTATGGCTACACCTTC
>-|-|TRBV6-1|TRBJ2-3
CASSEASVGTDTQYF
TGTGCCAGCAGTGAAGCCAGCGTAGGCACAGATACGCAGTATTTT
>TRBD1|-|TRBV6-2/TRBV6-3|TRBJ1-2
CASRPPGQGAKGDYGYTF
TGTGCCAGCAGACCTCCGGGACAGGGGGCGAAGGGGGACTATGGCTACACCTTC
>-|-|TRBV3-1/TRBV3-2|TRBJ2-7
CASSHFGQTTYEQYF
TGTGCCAGCAGCCATTTCGGACAAACTACCTACGAGCAGTACTTC
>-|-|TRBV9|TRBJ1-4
CASSVVGATNEKLFF
TGTGCCAGCAGCGTCGTCGGTGCAACTAATGAAAAACTGTTTTTT
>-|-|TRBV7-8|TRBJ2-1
CASSLTRTEEDEQFF
TGTGCCAGCAGCTTAACGCGGACTGAGGAGGATGAGCAGTTCTTC
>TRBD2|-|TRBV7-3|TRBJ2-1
CASSRDSRTSGRRRDEQFF
TGTGCCAGCAGCCGTGACAGTAGGACTAGCGGGAGACGGCGGGATGAGCAGTTCTTC
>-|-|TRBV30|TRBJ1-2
CAWSEYGAGKDGYTF
TGTGCCTGGAGTGAATACGGGGCCGGGAAGGATGGCTACACCTTC
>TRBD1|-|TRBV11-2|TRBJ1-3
CASSFPDREYRSSGNTIYF
TGTGCCAGCAGCTTCCCCGACAGGGAGTACAGGAGCTCTGGAAACACCATATATTTT
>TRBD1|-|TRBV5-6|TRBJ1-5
CASSSLRTGAGQPQHF
TGTGCCAGCAGCTCCTTACGGACAGGCGCGGGCCAGCCCCAGCATTTT
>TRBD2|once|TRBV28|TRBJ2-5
CASSSASSGLAGAETQYF
TGTGCCAGCAGTTCCGCCTCTAGCGGACTAGCGGGAGCAGAGACCCAGTACTTC
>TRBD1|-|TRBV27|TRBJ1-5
CASRQTGGNQPQHF
TGTGCCAGCAGACAGACAGGGGGCAATCAGCCCCAGCATTTT
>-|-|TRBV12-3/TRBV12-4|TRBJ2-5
CASSPNQRETQYF
TGTGCCAGCAGTCCCAATCAGAGAGAGACCCAGTACTTC
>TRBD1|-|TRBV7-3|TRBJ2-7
CASSQNRGYEQYF
TGTGCCAGCAGTCAGAACAGGGGGTACGAGCAGTACTTC
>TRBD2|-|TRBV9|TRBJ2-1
CASSVSGGSYNEQFF
TGTGCCAGCAGCGTTTCGGGAGGGTCCTACAATGAGCAGTTCTTC
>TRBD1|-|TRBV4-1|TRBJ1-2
CASSMGQGLSGYTF
TGCGCCAGCAGCATGGGACAGGGTCTTTCTGGCTACACCTTC
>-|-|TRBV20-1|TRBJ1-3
CSATLGNTIYF
TGCAGTGCTACACTTGGAAACACCATATATTTT
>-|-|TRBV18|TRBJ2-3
CASSPLREKTRDTQYF
TGTGCCAGCTCACCTTTGAGGGAAAAGACACGGGATACGCAGTATTTT
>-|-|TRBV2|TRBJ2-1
CASIQLSGYNEQFF
TGTGCCAGCATCCAACTAAGCGGGTACAATGAGCAGTTCTTC
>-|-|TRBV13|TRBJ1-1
CASSLGTMAPDTEAFF
TGTGCCAGCAGCTTAGGTACTATGGCGCCGGACACTGAAGCTTTCTTT
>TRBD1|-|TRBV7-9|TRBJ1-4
CASSSHRGTNEKLFF
TGTGCCAGCAGCTCCCACAGGGGGACTAATGAAAAACTGTTTTTT
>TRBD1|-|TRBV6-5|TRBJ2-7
CASRPGQGSSYEQYF
TGTGCCAGCAGACCCGGACAGGGCAGCTCCTACGAGCAGTACTTC
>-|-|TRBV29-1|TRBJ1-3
CSVEDGTSSSGNTIYF
TGCAGCGTTGAAGATGGGACATCCAGCTCTGGAAACACCATATATTTT
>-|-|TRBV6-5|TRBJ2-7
CASSYLGATEQYF
TGTGCCAGCAGTTACCTTGGAGCGACCGAGCAGTACTTC
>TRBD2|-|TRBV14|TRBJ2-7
CASSQTTSDYEQYF
TGTGCCAGCAGCCAAACAACTAGCGACTACGAGCAGTACTTC
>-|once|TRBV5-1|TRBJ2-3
CASSFQGGIDTQYF
TGCGCCAGCAGCTTTCAGGGGGGTATAGATACGCAGTATTTT
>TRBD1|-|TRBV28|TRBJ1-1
CASRDGQGATTEAFF
TGTGCCAGCAGAGATGGACAGGGGGCGACCACTGAAGCTTTCTTT
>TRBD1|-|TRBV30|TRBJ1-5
CAWNPGQGHQPQHF
TGTGCCTGGAACCCGGGACAGGGTCATCAGCCCCAGCATTTT
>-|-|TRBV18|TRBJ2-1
CASSPKESSSYNEQFF
TGTGCCAGCTCACCGAAAGAATCGAGCTCCTACAATGAGCAGTTCTTC
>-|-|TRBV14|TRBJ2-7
CASSLGYYEQYF
TGTGCCAGCAGCCTGGGATACTACGAGCAGTACTTC
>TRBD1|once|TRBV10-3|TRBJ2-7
CAISGGTVPYEQYF
TGTGCCATCAGTGGTGGGACAGTACCATACGAGCAGTACTTC
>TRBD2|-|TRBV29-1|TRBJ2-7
CSVGTSAGTYEQYF
TGCAGCGTTGGGACTAGCGCCGGAACCTACGAGCAGTACTTC
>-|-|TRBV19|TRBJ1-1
CASSRGPGEGDTEAFF
TGTGCCAGTAGTAGGGGACCAGGGGAAGGGGACACTGAAGCTTTCTTT
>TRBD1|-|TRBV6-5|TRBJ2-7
CASRLGTGLEQYF
TGTGCCAGCAGACTGGGGACAGGACTCGAGCAGTACTTC
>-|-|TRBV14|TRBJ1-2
CASSQDLGYYGYTF
TGTGCCAGCAGCCAAGATCTGGGGTACTATGGCTACACCTTC
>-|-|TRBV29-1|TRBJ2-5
CSVRGEHQETQYF
TGCAGCGTTCGGGGAGAACATCAAGAGACCCAGTACTTC
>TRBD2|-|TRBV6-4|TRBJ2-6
CASSATSEGANVLTF
TGTGCCAGCAGTGCCACTAGCGAAGGGGCCAACGTCCTGACTTTC
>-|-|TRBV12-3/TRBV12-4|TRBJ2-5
CASSLRGQETQYF
TGTGCCAGCAGTCTCCGGGGCCAAGAGACCCAGTACTTC
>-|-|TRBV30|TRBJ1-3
CAWRKRMGGLGNTIYF
TGTGCCTGGAGGAAAAGAATGGGGGGGCTCGGAAACACCATATATTTT
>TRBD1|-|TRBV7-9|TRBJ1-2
CASREMTGSNYGYTF
TGTGCCAGCAGGGAGATGACAGGGTCTAACTATGGCTACACCTTC
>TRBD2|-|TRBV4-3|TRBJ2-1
CASSQGLAGAYNEQFF
TGCGCCAGCAGCCAAGGGCTAGCGGGAGCGTACAATGAGCAGTTCTTC
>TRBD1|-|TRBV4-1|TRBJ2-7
CASSQGGQGGSYEQYF
TGCGCCAGCAGCCAAGGAGGACAGGGAGGCTCCTACGAGCAGTACTTC
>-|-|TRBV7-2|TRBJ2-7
CASGLESFASYEQYF
TGTGCCAGCGGGCTCGAGTCCTTTGCCTCCTACGAGCAGTACTTC
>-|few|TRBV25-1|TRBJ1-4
CASSFMGVTNEKLFF
TGTGCCAGCAGTTTTATGGGGGTGACTAATGAAAAACTGTTTTTT
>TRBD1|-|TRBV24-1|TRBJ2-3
CATSEPGTGVGTDTQYF
TGTGCCACCAGTGAACCCGGGACAGGGGTGGGCACAGATACGCAGTATTTT
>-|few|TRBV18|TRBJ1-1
CASSTRGRGSNTEAFF
TGTGCCAGCTCAACCCGAGGAAGAGGATCGAACACTGAAGCTTTCTTT
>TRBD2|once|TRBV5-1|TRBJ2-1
CASSFLGTSDEQFF
TGCGCCAGCAGCTTTTTAGGGACTAGCGATGAGCAGTTCTTC
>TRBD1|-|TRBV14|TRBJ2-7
CASSLTGSYEQYF
TGTGCCAGCAGCCTGACAGGGTCCTACGAGCAGTACTTC
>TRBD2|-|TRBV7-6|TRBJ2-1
CASSSGLAGGTRNEQFF
TGTGCCAGCAGCTCAGGACTAGCGGGAGGGACGAGGAATGAGCAGTTCTTC
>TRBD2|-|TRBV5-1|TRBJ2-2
CASSLAGLAGETGELFF
TGCGCCAGCAGCTTGGCAGGACTAGCGGGAGAAACCGGGGAGCTGTTTTTT
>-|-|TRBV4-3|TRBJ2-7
CASSQGGDRDKPYEQYF
TGCGCCAGCAGCCAAGGGGGCGACCGGGACAAACCCTACGAGCAGTACTTC
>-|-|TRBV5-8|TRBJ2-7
CASSFLRTRVSYEQYF
TGTGCCAGCAGCTTTCTCCGGACCCGAGTTTCCTACGAGCAGTACTTC
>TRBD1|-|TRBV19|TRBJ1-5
CASSMGQGALRNQPQHF
TGTGCCAGTAGTATGGGACAGGGTGCATTGCGCAATCAGCCCCAGCATTTT
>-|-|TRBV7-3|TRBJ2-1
CASSQHIPPYNEQFF
TGTGCCAGCAGCCAACACATACCGCCCTACAATGAGCAGTTCTTC
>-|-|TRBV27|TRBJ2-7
CASSYLPVRGEQYF
TGTGCCAGCAGTTACCTTCCGGTGAGGGGCGAGCAGTACTTC